The TCR beta chain described here comes from a study of cytomegalovirus exposure and HLA in healthy donors. The CDR3 runs to 13 residues. With 5 bases clipped from V and 6 bases from J, the junction kept 5 bases outside the gene matches. Germline V CDR1 and CDR2: MRHNA, SNTAGT. The PCR employed 60 Vbeta primers together with 13 Jbeta primers. Only in-frame clones appear in the TCRdb table, and some are missing; sequencing was by immunoSEQ multiplex PCR. This table holds around 200,000 clones, 70% to 90% found once. The sample comprised PBMCs. The sequence came from a woman in her forties or fifties in good health and CMV-seronegative. The genes are TRBV6-4 and TRBJ2-3, with 7 nucleotides matching TRBD1. CDR3 region: CASSTGETDTQYF. CDR3 DNA: TGTGCCAGCAGTACAGGGGAAACGGATACGCAGTATTTT.